These 32 T cell receptor beta chains were sequenced from one sample in a study of blood T cell repertoires in COVID-19. Profiling relied on immunoSEQ multiplex PCR, and the TCRdb table lists in-frame clones only, not all of them. The profile shows 300,000 to 350,000 clones, roughly 87% of them singletons. The sample consisted of peripheral blood. The receptor set was obtained from a woman aged 60 to 75 with COVID-19, enrolled during active disease.

The V call is TRBV5-1, the J call TRBJ1-3; 7 bases match TRBD1. Trimming removed 4 bases from V and 0 bases from J; junction bases left unmatched: 7. Germline V lookup: CDR1 SGHRS, CDR2 YFSETQ. The CDR3 loop spans 16 amino acids. As DNA, the CDR3 is TGCGCCAGCAGCCCCTCAGGGGGGCTCTCTGGAAACACCATATATTTT. It specifies CASSPSGGLSGNTIYF.

The chain carries TRBV19 and TRBJ2-3, with TRBD1 as a possible D gene (6 bases). V gave up 6 bases and J gave up 6 bases, with 22 bases separating them. Germline lookup yields CDR1 LNHDA and CDR2 SQIVND (reference sequence). CDR3 length: 16 amino acids. CDR3 amino acids: CASRAPGQGRMDTQYF. CDR3 in DNA: TGTGCCAGTAGGGCACCCGGGCAGGGGCGTATGGATACGCAGTATTTT.

A remark on this clone: The sample holds other DNA sequences that translate to the same CDR3. The CDR3 is CASSPTGDYEQYF. As DNA, the CDR3 is TGCGCCAGCAGTCCGACAGGGGACTACGAGCAGTACTTC. The chain joins TRBV5-1 to TRBJ2-7; 8 nucleotides agree with TRBD1. V lost 5 bases and J lost 3; bases outside the gene matches: 4. The CDR3 has 13 residues. Germline V gives CDR1 SGHRS, CDR2 YFSETQ.

The chain recombines TRBV5-1 with TRBJ1-4; 9 positions agree with TRBD1. The germline V gene encodes CDR1 SGHRS and CDR2 YFSETQ. The CDR3 is 15 residues long. With V trimmed by 4 bases and J by 4 bases, 5 bases remained unmatched. This chain's CDR3 is CASSLGQGFNEKLFF. Written as DNA, the CDR3 is TGCGCCAGCAGCCTGGGACAGGGATTTAATGAAAAACTGTTTTTT.

The CDR3 protein is CASSFDRGYSPLHF. The CDR3 DNA follows: TGCGCCAGCAGCTTTGACAGGGGTTACTCACCCCTCCACTTT. The chain uses TRBV10-2 and TRBJ1-6; the match to TRBD1 covers 8 bases. Germline CDR1 reads WSHSY; CDR2 reads SAAADI. The CDR3 covers 14 residues. The J segment lost 10 bases and the V segment lost 6 bases, leaving 8 bases of the junction unmatched.

This clone was picked up one time. The chain joins TRBV6-5 to TRBJ1-2; D might be TRBD1 (5 bases). In germline, CDR1 is MNHEY, CDR2 SVGAGI. The CDR3 spans 14 residues. With 4 bases removed from V and 2 bases from J, the gap between germline ends came to 11 bases. The CDR3 DNA reads TGTGCCAGCAGTTTACAGGAGACGAACTATGGCTACACCTTC. The encoded protein is CASSLQETNYGYTF.

CDR3 bases: TGTGCCAGCATCCCATTTTCACGGGGAACCGGGGAGCTGTTTTTT. Translated: CASIPFSRGTGELFF. The V gene is TRBV7-8, the J gene TRBJ2-2; D possibly corresponds to TRBD2 (5 bases). The V end lost 7 bases, the J end lost 5 bases, and 17 bases lay between the germline ends. Per germline, CDR1 SGHVS and CDR2 FQNEAQ. The CDR3 extends over 15 amino acids.

The chain employs TRBV27 and TRBJ1-2; D is ambiguous. V lost 4 bases to trimming and J lost 0 bases, with 9 bases between them. Germline CDR1 and CDR2: MNHEY and SMNVEV (reference sequence). CDR3 length: 14 amino acids. Written as DNA, the CDR3 is TGTGCCAGCAGTTCTACTAATACTAACTATGGCTACACCTTC. Protein sequence: CASSSTNTNYGYTF.

This clone was detected only once. The rearrangement uses TRBV19 and TRBJ1-2; the D gene is possibly TRBD1 (5 bases). Germline V gives CDR1 LNHDA, CDR2 SQIVND (reference sequence). Trimming stripped 4 bases from V and 5 bases from J, with 17 bases between. The CDR3 sequence is 15 residues long. CDR3 in DNA: TGTGCCAGTAGTACCGACAGCGAACCTAGGTATGGCTACACCTTC. It yields the protein CASSTDSEPRYGYTF.

The chain uses TRBV14 and TRBJ1-1; 9 bases fit TRBD1. Germline V gene data show CDR1 as SGHDN and CDR2 as FVKESK. The V and J ends lost 0 bases and 1 base, in that order; junction bases with no gene match: 9. The length of the CDR3 is 18 residues. The CDR3 reads CASSQDLVTGGRNTEAFF. CDR3 in DNA: TGTGCCAGCAGCCAAGATCTTGTGACAGGGGGTCGGAACACTGAAGCTTTCTTT.

This chain uses TRBV19 with TRBJ2-6, with 7 nucleotides matching TRBD1. The CDR3 sequence is 15 residues long. The germline V gene has CDR1 LNHDA and CDR2 SQIVND (reference sequence). Trimming took 3 bases from V and 2 from J; bases not matched to a gene: 1. CDR3 protein: CASSMDRTGANVLTF. CDR3 DNA: TGTGCCAGTAGTATGGACAGGACTGGGGCCAACGTCCTGACTTTC.

V and J are TRBV5-8 and TRBJ1-5; 9 bases match TRBD1. The CDR3 is 17 residues long. Germline CDR1 SGHTS, CDR2 YDEGEE. Losses at the gene ends were 3 bases for V and 2 bases for J; bases not matched to a gene: 9. Here the CDR3 DNA reads TGTGCCAGCAGCTACCCCCCGGACAGGGGTGGCAATCAGCCCCAGCATTTT. Translated, it gives CASSYPPDRGGNQPQHF.

The chain is built from TRBV11-2 and TRBJ2-2; D gene uncertain. V gave up 3 bases and J gave up 1 base, with 9 bases separating them. The CDR3 consists of 15 residues. Germline V gene lookup returns CDR1 SGHAT and CDR2 FQNNGV. CDR3 in amino acids: CASSFEAMNTGELFF. For the CDR3, the DNA is TGTGCCAGCAGCTTCGAAGCGATGAACACCGGGGAGCTGTTTTTT.

CDR3 DNA: TGTGCCAGCAGTGCCCGCAAGGTCGGGGGTTCCTACGAGCAGTACTTC. This codes for CASSARKVGGSYEQYF. The chain uses TRBV6-1 and TRBJ2-7; maybe TRBD2 (6 bases). V was cut by 4 bases and J by 1 base, with 17 bases left in between. The CDR3 runs 16 residues. Germline CDR1 is MNHNS and CDR2 is SASEGT.

This clone is a singleton in its sample. J is TRBJ2-3 and V is TRBV9, with TRBD2 as a possible D gene (7 bases). The CDR3 is made up of 15 amino acids. V lost 4 bases to trimming and J lost 5 bases, with 17 bases between them. Germline V gene sequence: CDR1 SGDLS, CDR2 YYNGEE. The CDR3: CASSRIGGGGDTQYF. The CDR3 DNA reads TGTGCCAGCAGCCGGATTGGGGGGGGCGGAGATACGCAGTATTTT.

This clone turned up a few times. The chain links TRBV19 to TRBJ1-5; 8 nucleotides match TRBD1. Looked up from germline, CDR1 is LNHDA and CDR2 is SQIVND (reference sequence). Trimming at V came to 9 bases and at J to 0 bases, leaving 4 bases not matched to a gene. CDR3 size: 14 residues. The CDR3 DNA is TGTGCCAGCGGGACAGGCTTTAGCAATCAGCCCCAGCATTTT. Residues: CASGTGFSNQPQHF.

CDR3 protein: CASSLTGEYSPLHF. The CDR3, as DNA: TGTGCCAGCAGCTTGACAGGGGAGTATTCACCCCTCCACTTT. The chain recombines TRBV11-2 with TRBJ1-6; the match to TRBD1 covers 8 bases. The CDR3 extends over 14 amino acids. Germline V lookup: CDR1 SGHAT, CDR2 FQNNGV. J lost 8 bases, V lost 3 bases, and 3 bases had no gene match.

The rearrangement links TRBV4-1 to TRBJ1-6; 8 positions match TRBD1. The CDR3 has 15 residues. Germline V CDR1 and CDR2: MGHRA, YSYEKL. Trimming cost V 1 base and J 10 bases; bases outside gene matches: 6. The DNA for the CDR3 is TGCGCCAGCAGCCAAGGAGTAGGGACAGGATCACCCCTCCACTTT. This sequence encodes CASSQGVGTGSPLHF.

V usage is TRBV6-5 and J usage is TRBJ1-1; TRBD1 aligns across 9 bases. The trim removed 5 bases at V and 6 bases at J, leaving 7 bases unmatched. The CDR3 loop spans 14 amino acids. From germline, CDR1 is MNHEY and CDR2 SVGAGI. CDR3 nucleotide sequence: TGTGCCAGCAGTACTGACAGGGGGGCCTCTGAAGCTTTCTTT. It translates to CASSTDRGASEAFF.

This clone was counted many times. The chain has TRBV3-1 (or the pseudogene TRBV3-2) and TRBJ2-1; TRBD1 aligns across 8 bases. The germline V gene has CDR1 LGHDT and CDR2 YNNKEL (reference sequence). The CDR3 loop spans 15 amino acids. V lost 7 bases, J lost 1 base, and 6 bases stayed unmatched. CDR3 protein: CASKNGQGSYNEQFF. The CDR3 nucleotides are TGTGCCAGCAAGAATGGACAGGGTTCCTACAATGAGCAGTTCTTC.

The chain uses TRBV3-1 (or the pseudogene TRBV3-2) and TRBJ1-1; the match to TRBD1 covers 7 bases. Losses at the gene ends were 5 bases for V and 8 bases for J; bases not matched to a gene: 5. In germline, CDR1 is LGHDT, CDR2 YNNKEL (reference sequence). The CDR3 sequence is 12 residues long. CDR3 loop: CASSSRGREAFF. The CDR3 DNA sequence: TGTGCCAGCAGCTCAAGGGGGCGGGAAGCTTTCTTT.

The chain joins TRBV12-3 or TRBV12-4 to TRBJ1-2, with a tentative D call TRBD1 (5 bases). The CDR3 totals 13 residues. The V and J ends lost 5 bases and 4 bases respectively, with 11 bases between them. The CDR3, as DNA: TGTGCCAGCAGTCAACAGGATTTCTATGGCTACACCTTC. Protein product: CASSQQDFYGYTF.

The chain joins TRBV5-1 to TRBJ2-7; weak D call: TRBD2 (5 bases). V lost 0 bases to trimming and J lost 7 bases, with 14 bases between them. The CDR3 sequence is 14 residues long. The germline CDR1 and CDR2 sequences are SGHRS and YFSETQ. CDR3 in amino acids: CASSLVVAPSEQYF. CDR3 bases: TGCGCCAGCAGCTTGGTGGTAGCGCCTTCAGAGCAGTACTTC.

This clone has a handful of counts. The J gene is TRBJ1-6, the V gene TRBV10-3; 7 bases match TRBD1. The CDR3 is 14 residues long. CDR1 and CDR2 from the germline V gene are ENHRY and SYGVKD. J was trimmed by 7 bases and V by 2 bases; bases with no gene match: 2. The CDR3 reads CAISEDRVNSPLHF. The CDR3 DNA follows: TGTGCCATCAGTGAGGACAGGGTCAATTCACCCCTCCACTTT.

The chain recombines TRBV14 with TRBJ1-4, with D perhaps matching TRBD1 (6 bases). This CDR3 has 17 amino acids. CDR1 is SGHDN and CDR2 is FVKESK in the germline V gene. Trimming took off 0 bases at V and 8 bases at J, with 19 bases between the two ends. Written as DNA, the CDR3 is TGTGCCAGCAGCCAAGATCGGTTATTCAGGGGTTGGGAAAAACTGTTTTTT. Its translation: CASSQDRLFRGWEKLFF.

The chain recombines TRBV10-3 with TRBJ1-6; D gene unclear. There are 13 residues in the CDR3. The ends were cut back, 6 bases at V and 13 bases at J, with 16 bases in the middle. Germline CDR1 ENHRY, CDR2 SYGVKD. This CDR3 reads CAIRTNQVLPLHF. The CDR3 nucleotides are TGTGCCATCAGAACCAATCAGGTCCTCCCCCTCCACTTT.

This chain uses TRBV27 with TRBJ2-7; TRBD2 aligns across 9 bases. Germline assignment: CDR1 MNHEY and CDR2 SMNVEV (reference sequence). J was trimmed by 2 bases and V by 6 bases; bases with no gene match: 2. The CDR3 loop spans 13 amino acids. This chain's CDR3 is CASSRTSAYEQYF. CDR3 in DNA: TGTGCCAGCAGCCGGACTAGCGCCTACGAGCAGTACTTC.

This chain connects TRBV19 to TRBJ2-5, with 8 positions matching TRBD1. Germline-derived CDR1 and CDR2 are LNHDA and SQIVND (reference sequence). V shed 4 bases, J shed 4 bases, and the junction held 14 bases outside the gene matches. The CDR3 is 17 amino acids. In DNA, the CDR3 is TGTGCCAGTAGTACCAGACTTACGACAGGGGTGGGAGAGACCCAGTACTTC. It encodes CASSTRLTTGVGETQYF.

The V call is TRBV18, the J call TRBJ2-7; TRBD2 matches at 9 bases. V trimming: 3 bases; J trimming: 2 bases; junction bases outside the gene matches: 5. Germline V gene sequence: CDR1 KGHSH, CDR2 LQKENI. This CDR3 comprises 15 residues. The CDR3 protein is CASSPGAGGTYEQYF. For the CDR3, the DNA is TGTGCCAGCTCACCGGGAGCGGGGGGTACCTACGAGCAGTACTTC.

This clone was seen only once. The rearrangement links TRBV14 to TRBJ1-2; D is undetermined. Germline CDR1 SGHDN, CDR2 FVKESK. The CDR3 is 15 residues long. V was shortened by 4 bases and J by 0 bases, with 12 bases between the two germline ends. CDR3 DNA: TGTGCCAGCAGCCCCCTTCCCACAGCTAACTATGGCTACACCTTC. Translated, it gives CASSPLPTANYGYTF.

The chain combines TRBV27 with TRBJ1-2; D is perhaps TRBD1 (6 bases). V was clipped by 2 bases and J by 4 bases, with 14 bases between them. Germline V lookup: CDR1 MNHEY, CDR2 SMNVEV (reference sequence). The CDR3 loop spans 15 amino acids. CDR3 bases: TGTGCCAGCAGTTTAAGTGCAGGGGAGAGCTATGGCTACACCTTC. It yields the protein CASSLSAGESYGYTF.

Only one count was recorded for this clone. The V call is TRBV7-3, the J call TRBJ2-1; 8 nucleotides line up with TRBD2. CDR3 size: 14 residues. With 5 bases clipped from V and 2 bases from J, the junction kept 2 bases outside the gene matches. The germline V gene has CDR1 SGHTA and CDR2 FQGTGA. The CDR3 sequence: CASSEAGAYNEQFF. CDR3 nucleotide sequence: TGTGCCAGCAGCGAAGCGGGGGCCTACAATGAGCAGTTCTTC.